One sample yielded the 16 T cell receptor beta chains listed below, sequenced in a study of breast tumors, draining lymph nodes, adjacent tissues. TCRdb itself ran the multiplex PCR reads through MiXCR, one entry per CDR3 protein. The repertoire holds approximately 100,000 distinct CDR3 sequences, 30% seen once, with approximately 5% in the top ten. Breast cancer patients provided tissue from their axillary draining lymph nodes. Sequencing was performed on axillary lymph node tissue. The receptors were gathered from a female donor with breast cancer. Some clones in this sample may be carry-over from other donors' samples.

The chain has TRBV29-1 and TRBJ2-5; possibly TRBD2 for D (7 bases). V was cut by 5 bases and J by 7 bases, with 20 bases left in between. This CDR3 has 14 residues. Germline loops: CDR1 SQVTM, CDR2 ANQGSEA. CDR3 in amino acids: CSVSLARGGGTQYF. CDR3 sequence (DNA): TGCAGCGTTTCATTGGCGCGGGGAGGGGGGACCCAGTACTTC. Drawing the rest from reference TRBV29-1 and TRBJ2-5, the complete variable domain is SAVISQKPSRDICQRGTSLTIQCQVDSQVTMMFWYRQQPGQSLTLIATANQGSEATYESGFVIDKFPISRPNLTFSTLTVSNMSPEDSSIYLCSVSLARGGGTQYFGPGTRLLVL.

This clonotype was seen a handful of times. V and J are TRBV7-3 and TRBJ1-1, with a tentative D call TRBD1 (6 bases). Trimming cost V 6 bases and J 5 bases, with 16 bases left between them. The CDR3 is 14 amino acids. The germline gives CDR1 SGHTA, CDR2 FQGTGA. DNA for the CDR3: TGTGCCAGCAGTTTTGGGGGAAGGGGGACTGAAGCTTTCTTT. This sequence encodes CASSFGGRGTEAFF.

Regarding this clonotype: The DNA is omitted, as the CDR3 cannot be located on it reliably, and the CDR3 follows TCRdb's listing. The rearrangement links TRBV7-9 to TRBJ1-4. The CDR3 region is 18 residues in length, termini included. Germline CDR1 SEHNR, CDR2 FQNEAQ (reference sequence). CDR3 loop: CASSFYICSAPTNEKLFF.

Many counts were recorded for this clonotype. This chain joins TRBV28 and TRBJ2-7; D call uncertain. Trimming cost V 2 bases and J 0 bases, with 8 bases left between them. This CDR3 comprises 14 residues. Germline loops: CDR1 MDHEN, CDR2 SYDVKM. The chain's CDR3 is CASSLAGYSYEQYF. CDR3 DNA sequence: TGTGCCAGCAGTTTAGCAGGCTACTCCTACGAGCAGTACTTC.

This clonotype was seen many times. The gene calls are TRBV7-6 and TRBJ1-6; D is unclear. CDR1 is SGHVS, CDR2 FNYEAQ, per germline. The CDR3 is made up of 13 amino acids. V shed 5 bases and J shed 6 bases, with 8 bases lying between them. The CDR3 DNA is TGTGCCAGCAGCCCCCGGGTTAATTCACCCCTCCACTTT. Translated, it gives CASSPRVNSPLHF.

This chain connects TRBV6-5 to TRBJ2-1, with no clear D. Trimming shortened V by 5 bases and J by 1 base, and 18 bases separated the two germline ends. The V gene's germline CDR1 is MNHEY and CDR2 SVGAGI. The CDR3 has 17 amino acids. This chain's CDR3 is CASSHTTFLGSYNEQFF. The CDR3 region has the DNA TGTGCCAGCAGTCACACTACCTTCCTTGGATCCTACAATGAGCAGTTCTTC.

This clonotype has ten or more counts. The chain links TRBV7-2 to TRBJ2-7; TRBD2 is a possible D gene (5 bases). The CDR3 length is 15 residues. Trimming shortened V by 2 bases and J by 2 bases, and 13 bases separated the two germline ends. Germline-derived CDR1 and CDR2 are SGHTA and FQGNSA. For the CDR3, the DNA is TGTGCCAGCAGCTTAAGGTTCGAGGGTCCCTACGAGCAGTACTTC. It is translated as CASSLRFEGPYEQYF.

This clonotype was detected many times. The chain uses TRBV20-1 and TRBJ1-6, with TRBD1 as a possible D gene (5 bases). Trimming shortened V by 0 bases and J by 8 bases, and 14 bases separated the two germline ends. Germline values: CDR1 DFQATT, CDR2 SNEGSKA (reference sequence). The CDR3 runs 15 residues. CDR3 nucleotides: TGCAGTGCTAGAGAAGTTGAAGACAGCCATTCACCCCTCCACTTT. Amino acids: CSAREVEDSHSPLHF.

This clonotype was recorded many times. The J gene is TRBJ2-3, the V gene TRBV20-1, with no clear D. Germline lookup yields CDR1 DFQATT and CDR2 SNEGSKA (reference sequence). The V end lost 3 bases, the J end lost 1 base, and 11 bases lay between the germline ends. This CDR3 contains 14 residues. CDR3 bases: TGCAGTGCTAGCCCCTACGCTGGCACAGATACGCAGTATTTT. It translates to CSASPYAGTDTQYF.

In this sample, this clonotype turned up many times. The CDR3 DNA sequence: TGCAGCGCCTCAGGACAGTACAATGAGCAGTTCTTC. Translating gives CSASGQYNEQFF. The chain carries TRBV29-1 and TRBJ2-1; D is possibly TRBD1 (6 bases). V was clipped by 7 bases and J by 4 bases, with 11 bases between them. The CDR3 spans 12 residues. CDR1 and CDR2 (germline): SQVTM, ANQGSEA.

The chain couples TRBV6-1 to TRBJ2-3; no reliable D call. Germline CDR1 reads MNHNS; CDR2 reads SASEGT. The CDR3 extends over 11 amino acids. V lost 5 bases, J lost 4 bases, and 4 bases lay in between. CDR3 residues: CASSKPDTQYF. CDR3 bases: TGTGCCAGCAGTAAGCCAGATACGCAGTATTTT.

This clonotype was observed many times. A much larger clone differs by one base, so this may be a read error. DNA of the CDR3: TGCAGTGCTAGAATCGGAGGGGCGGGTACTTCACCCCTCCACTTT. Translated, it gives CSARIGGAGTSPLHF. J is TRBJ1-6 and V is TRBV20-1; D might be TRBD1 (5 bases). Germline CDR1 is DFQATT and CDR2 is SNEGSKA (reference sequence). V was trimmed by 2 bases and J by 9 bases, leaving 17 bases between them. The CDR3 runs 15 residues.

The rearrangement joins TRBV4-3 to TRBJ2-2, with 12 bases that match TRBD2. CDR3 length: 19 amino acids. Germline V CDR1 and CDR2: LGHNA, YSLEER. J gave up 1 base and V 5 bases, and 11 bases lay outside the gene matches. The CDR3 is CASSYLLLTSGRNTGELFF. CDR3 nucleotides: TGCGCCAGCAGCTATCTTCTTTTGACTAGCGGGAGGAACACCGGGGAGCTGTTTTTT.

This clonotype was seen at least ten times. V gene TRBV5-8 combines with J gene TRBJ2-6, with 8 bases aligning to TRBD2. CDR3 size: 17 residues. Trimming at V came to 10 bases and at J to 0 bases, leaving 12 bases not matched to a gene. Germline lookup yields CDR1 SGHTS and CDR2 YDEGEE. As DNA, the CDR3 is TGTGCCCGACGGGGGGGCGGGACCCTCTCTGGGGCCAACGTCCTGACTTTC. Translating it yields CARRGGGTLSGANVLTF. The whole variable domain, filled in from reference TRBV5-8 and TRBJ2-6, reads EAGVTQSPTHLIKTRGQQATLRCSPISGHTSVYWYQQALGLGLQFLLWYDEGEERNRGNFPPRFSGRQFPNYSSELNVNALELEDSALYLCARRGGGTLSGANVLTFGAGSRLTVL.

This clonotype was recorded many times. For the CDR3, the DNA is TGTGCCAGCAGTGAAACGCTAGCGGGAGCAACAGATACGCAGTATTTT. Its protein is CASSETLAGATDTQYF. The chain has TRBV6-1 and TRBJ2-3; TRBD2 matches at 10 bases. There are 16 residues in the CDR3. CDR1 MNHNS and CDR2 SASEGT come from the germline V gene. V lost 2 bases and J lost 3; bases outside the gene matches: 5.

The table lists this clonotype with many counts. The chain is built from TRBV10-3 and TRBJ2-1; TRBD2 aligns across 8 bases. V was clipped by 11 bases and J by 8 bases; unmatched bases: 8. The length of the CDR3 is 12 residues. CDR1 ENHRY and CDR2 SYGVKD come from the germline V gene. The CDR3 nucleotides read TGTGCCTCCTGGGGCGGGAGGCATGAGCAGTTCTTC. Protein sequence: CASWGGRHEQFF.